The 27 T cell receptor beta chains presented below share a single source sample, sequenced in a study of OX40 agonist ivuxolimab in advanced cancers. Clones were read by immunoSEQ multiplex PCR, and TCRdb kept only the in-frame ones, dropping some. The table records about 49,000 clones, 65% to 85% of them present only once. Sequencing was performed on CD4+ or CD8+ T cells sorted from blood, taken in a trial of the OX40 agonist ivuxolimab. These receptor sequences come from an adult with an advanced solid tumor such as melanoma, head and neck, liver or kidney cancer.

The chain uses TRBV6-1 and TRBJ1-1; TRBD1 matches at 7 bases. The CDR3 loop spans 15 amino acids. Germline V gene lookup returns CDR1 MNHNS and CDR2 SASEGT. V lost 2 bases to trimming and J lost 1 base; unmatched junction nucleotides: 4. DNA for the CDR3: TGTGCCAGCAGTGAACCGGGACAGCCGAACACTGAAGCTTTCTTT. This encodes CASSEPGQPNTEAFF.

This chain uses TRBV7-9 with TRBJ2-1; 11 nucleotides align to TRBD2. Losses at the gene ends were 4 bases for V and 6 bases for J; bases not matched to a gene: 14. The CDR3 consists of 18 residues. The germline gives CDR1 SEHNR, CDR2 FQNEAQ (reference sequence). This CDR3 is CASSSLAGGLLSINEQFF. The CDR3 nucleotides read TGTGCCAGCAGCTCTCTAGCGGGAGGACTTCTCTCTATCAATGAGCAGTTCTTC.

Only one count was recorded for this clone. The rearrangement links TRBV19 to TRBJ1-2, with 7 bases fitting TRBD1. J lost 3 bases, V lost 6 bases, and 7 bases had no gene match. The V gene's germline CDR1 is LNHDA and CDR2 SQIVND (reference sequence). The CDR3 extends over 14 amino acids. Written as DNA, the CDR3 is TGTGCCAGTAGCCCGGGACAGAAATACTATGGCTACACCTTC. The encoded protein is CASSPGQKYYGYTF.

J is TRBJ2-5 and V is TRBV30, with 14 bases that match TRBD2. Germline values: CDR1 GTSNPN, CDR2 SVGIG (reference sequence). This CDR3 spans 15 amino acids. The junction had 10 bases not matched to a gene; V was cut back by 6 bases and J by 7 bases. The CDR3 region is CACGLAGGGRGTQYF. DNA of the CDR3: TGTGCCTGTGGACTAGCGGGAGGTGGGCGGGGGACCCAGTACTTC. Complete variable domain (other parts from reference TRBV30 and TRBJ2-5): SQTIHQWPATLVQPVGSPLSLECTVEGTSNPNLYWYRQAAGRGLQLLFYSVGIGQISSEVPQNLSASRPQDRQFILSSKKLLLSDSGFYLCACGLAGGGRGTQYFGPGTRLLVL.

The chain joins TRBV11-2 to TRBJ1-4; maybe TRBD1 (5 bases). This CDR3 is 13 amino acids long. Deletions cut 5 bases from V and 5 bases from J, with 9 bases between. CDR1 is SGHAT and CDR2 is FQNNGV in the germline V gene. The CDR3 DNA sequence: TGTGCCAGCAGCCCCGGGGCAAATGAAAAACTGTTTTTT. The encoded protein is CASSPGANEKLFF.

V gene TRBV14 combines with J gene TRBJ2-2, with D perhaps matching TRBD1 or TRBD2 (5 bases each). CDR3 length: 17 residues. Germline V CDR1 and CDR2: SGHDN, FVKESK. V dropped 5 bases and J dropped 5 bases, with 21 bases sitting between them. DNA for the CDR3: TGTGCCAGCAGCTTGGATCCAGGGACGGTTGGAACCGGGGAGCTGTTTTTT. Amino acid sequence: CASSLDPGTVGTGELFF.

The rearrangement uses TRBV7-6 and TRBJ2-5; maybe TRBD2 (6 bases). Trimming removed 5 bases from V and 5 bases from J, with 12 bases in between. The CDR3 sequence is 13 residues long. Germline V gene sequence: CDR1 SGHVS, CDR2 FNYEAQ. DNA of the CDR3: TGTGCCAGCAGCCCCATTGGGGGGGAGACCCAGTACTTC. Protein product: CASSPIGGETQYF.

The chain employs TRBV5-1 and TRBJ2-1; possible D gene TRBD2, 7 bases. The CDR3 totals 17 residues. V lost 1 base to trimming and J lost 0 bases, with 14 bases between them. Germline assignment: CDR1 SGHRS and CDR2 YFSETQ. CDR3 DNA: TGCGCCAGCAGCTTGATGGGGGGGCGGGACTCCTACAATGAGCAGTTCTTC. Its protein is CASSLMGGRDSYNEQFF.

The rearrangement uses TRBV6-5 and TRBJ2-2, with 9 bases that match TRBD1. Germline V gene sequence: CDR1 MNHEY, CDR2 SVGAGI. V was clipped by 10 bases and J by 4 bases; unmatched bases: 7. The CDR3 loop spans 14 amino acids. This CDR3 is CATKTGGTTGELFF. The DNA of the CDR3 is TGTGCCACCAAGACAGGGGGGACCACCGGGGAGCTGTTTTTT.

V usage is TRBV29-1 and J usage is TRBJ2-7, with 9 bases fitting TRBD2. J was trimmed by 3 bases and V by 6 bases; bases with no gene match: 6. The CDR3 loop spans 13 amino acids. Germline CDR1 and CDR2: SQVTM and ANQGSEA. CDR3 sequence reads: CSVRGRANYEQYF. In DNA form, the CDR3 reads TGCAGCGTGCGCGGGAGGGCCAACTACGAGCAGTACTTC.

In nucleotides, the CDR3 is TGTGCCAGCAGTGGGGTGGCCGGATTCAGGGCGAACACTGAAGCTTTCTTT. This gives the protein CASSGVAGFRANTEAFF. The chain couples TRBV6-1 to TRBJ1-1, with a weak D call TRBD1 (5 bases). The CDR3 sequence is 17 residues long. V gave up 4 bases and J gave up 1 base, with 19 bases separating them. Germline loops: CDR1 MNHNS, CDR2 SASEGT.

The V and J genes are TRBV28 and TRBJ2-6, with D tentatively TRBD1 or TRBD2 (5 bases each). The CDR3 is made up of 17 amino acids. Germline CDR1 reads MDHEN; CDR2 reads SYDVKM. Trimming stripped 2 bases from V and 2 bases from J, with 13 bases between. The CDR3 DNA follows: TGTGCCAGCAGTTTAATCTCTGGGGGTACTGGGGCCAACGTCCTGACTTTC. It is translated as CASSLISGGTGANVLTF. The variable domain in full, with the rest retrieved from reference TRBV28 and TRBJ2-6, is DVKVTQSSRYLVKRTGEKVFLECVQDMDHENMFWYRQDPGLGLRLIYFSYDVKMKEKGDIPEGYSVSREKKERFSLILESASTNQTSMYLCASSLISGGTGANVLTFGAGSRLTVL.

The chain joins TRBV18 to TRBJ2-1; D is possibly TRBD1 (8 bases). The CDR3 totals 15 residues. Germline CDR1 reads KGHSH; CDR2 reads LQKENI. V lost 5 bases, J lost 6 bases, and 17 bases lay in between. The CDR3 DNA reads TGTGCCAGCTCAGGGAGGGCAGGGGGCCTCAATGAGCAGTTCTTC. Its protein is CASSGRAGGLNEQFF. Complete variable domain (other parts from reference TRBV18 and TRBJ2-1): NAGVMQNPRHLVRRRGQEARLRCSPMKGHSHVYWYRQLPEEGLKFMVYLQKENIIDESGMPKERFSAEFPKEGPSILRIQQVVRGDSAAYFCASSGRAGGLNEQFFGPGTRLTVL.

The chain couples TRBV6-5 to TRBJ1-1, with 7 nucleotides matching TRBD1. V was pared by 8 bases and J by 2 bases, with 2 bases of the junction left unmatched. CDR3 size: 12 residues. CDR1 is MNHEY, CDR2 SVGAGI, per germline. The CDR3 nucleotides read TGTGCCAGCGACAGGGATAACACTGAAGCTTTCTTT. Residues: CASDRDNTEAFF.

CDR3 in amino acids: CAWSRQPGNTIYF. DNA of the CDR3: TGTGCCTGGAGCAGGCAGCCCGGAAACACCATATATTTT. The chain has TRBV30 and TRBJ1-3; D call uncertain. This CDR3 spans 13 amino acids. V lost 3 bases to trimming and J lost 4 bases, with 10 bases between them. From germline, CDR1 is GTSNPN and CDR2 SVGIG (reference sequence).

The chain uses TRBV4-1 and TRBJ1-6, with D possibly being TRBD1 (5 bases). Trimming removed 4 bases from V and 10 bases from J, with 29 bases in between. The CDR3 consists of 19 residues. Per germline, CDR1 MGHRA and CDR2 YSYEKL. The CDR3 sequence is CASSPHNGQEKPGGSPLHF. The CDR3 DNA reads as TGCGCCAGCAGCCCCCACAATGGGCAGGAAAAGCCCGGGGGATCACCCCTCCACTTT.

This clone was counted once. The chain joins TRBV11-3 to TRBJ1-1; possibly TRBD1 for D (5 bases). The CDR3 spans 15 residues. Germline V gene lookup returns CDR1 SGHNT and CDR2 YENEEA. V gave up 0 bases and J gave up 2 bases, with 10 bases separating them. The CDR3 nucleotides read TGTGCCAGCAGCTTAGACGGACAAACAAACACTGAAGCTTTCTTT. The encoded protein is CASSLDGQTNTEAFF. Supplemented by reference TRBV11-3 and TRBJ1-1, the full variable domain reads EAGVVQSPRYKIIEKKQPVAFWCNPISGHNTLYWYLQNLGQGPELLIRYENEEAVDDSQLPKDRFSAERLKGVDSTLKIQPAELGDSAVYLCASSLDGQTNTEAFFGQGTRLTVV.

CDR3 nucleotides: TGTGCCAGTAGTACGGCAGTCGGCAATCAGCCCCAGCATTTT. It encodes CASSTAVGNQPQHF. The chain combines TRBV19 with TRBJ1-5; D uncertain. Germline CDR1 LNHDA, CDR2 SQIVND (reference sequence). The CDR3 has 14 residues. V lost 4 bases, J lost 2 bases, and 9 bases lay in between.

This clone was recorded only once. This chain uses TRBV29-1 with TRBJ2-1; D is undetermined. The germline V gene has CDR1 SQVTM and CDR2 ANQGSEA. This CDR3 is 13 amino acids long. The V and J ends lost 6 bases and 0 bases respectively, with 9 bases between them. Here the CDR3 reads CSVLQSSYNEQFF. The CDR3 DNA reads TGCAGCGTACTACAGAGCTCCTACAATGAGCAGTTCTTC.

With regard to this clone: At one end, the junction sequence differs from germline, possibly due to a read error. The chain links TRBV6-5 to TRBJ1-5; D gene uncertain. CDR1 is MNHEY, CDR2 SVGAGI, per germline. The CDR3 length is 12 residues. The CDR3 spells CASTHSDQPQHF. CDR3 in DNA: TGTGCCAGCACGCATAGCGATCAGCCCCAGCATTTT.

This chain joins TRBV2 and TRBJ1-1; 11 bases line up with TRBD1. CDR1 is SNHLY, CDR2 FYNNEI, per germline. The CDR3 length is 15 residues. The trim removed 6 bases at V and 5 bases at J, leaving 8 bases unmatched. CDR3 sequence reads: CASRSAGQGGTEAFF. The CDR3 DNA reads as TGTGCCAGCAGAAGCGCGGGACAGGGGGGTACTGAAGCTTTCTTT.

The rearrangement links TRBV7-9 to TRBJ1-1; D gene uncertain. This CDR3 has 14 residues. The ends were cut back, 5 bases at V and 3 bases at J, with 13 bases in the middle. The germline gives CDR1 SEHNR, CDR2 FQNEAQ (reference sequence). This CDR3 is CASSPARRDTEAFF. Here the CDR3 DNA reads TGTGCCAGCAGCCCCGCCCGGAGGGACACTGAAGCTTTCTTT.

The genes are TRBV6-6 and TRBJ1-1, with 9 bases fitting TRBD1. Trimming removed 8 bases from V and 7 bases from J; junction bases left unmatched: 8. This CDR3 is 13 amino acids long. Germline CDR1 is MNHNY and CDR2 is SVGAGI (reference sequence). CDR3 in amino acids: CASRPGQGFEAFF. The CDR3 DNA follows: TGTGCCAGCCGACCGGGACAGGGATTTGAAGCTTTCTTT.

Here the CDR3 DNA reads TGTGCCAGTACTCACGGATACAATGAGCAGTTCTTC. It yields the protein CASTHGYNEQFF. The chain carries TRBV19 and TRBJ2-1; D is undetermined. Germline assignment: CDR1 LNHDA and CDR2 SQIVND (reference sequence). V was clipped by 7 bases and J by 4 bases, with 8 bases between them. The CDR3 covers 12 residues.

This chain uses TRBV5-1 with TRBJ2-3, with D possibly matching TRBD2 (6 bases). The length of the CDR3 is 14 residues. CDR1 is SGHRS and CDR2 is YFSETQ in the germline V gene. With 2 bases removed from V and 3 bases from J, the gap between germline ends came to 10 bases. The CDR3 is CASSFSGGTDTQYF. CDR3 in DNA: TGCGCCAGCAGCTTTTCCGGGGGAACAGATACGCAGTATTTT.

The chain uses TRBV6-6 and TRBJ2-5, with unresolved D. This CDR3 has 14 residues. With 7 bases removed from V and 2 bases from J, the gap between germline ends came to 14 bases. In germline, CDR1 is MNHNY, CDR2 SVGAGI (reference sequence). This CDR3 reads CASKGSWVQETQYF. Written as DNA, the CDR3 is TGTGCCAGCAAGGGATCATGGGTTCAAGAGACCCAGTACTTC.

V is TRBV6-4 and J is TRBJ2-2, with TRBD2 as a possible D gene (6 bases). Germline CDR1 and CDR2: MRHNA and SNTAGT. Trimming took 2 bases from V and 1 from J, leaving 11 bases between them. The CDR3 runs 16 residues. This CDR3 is CASSDGWRGNTGELFF. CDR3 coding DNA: TGTGCCAGCAGTGACGGATGGAGGGGGAACACCGGGGAGCTGTTTTTT.